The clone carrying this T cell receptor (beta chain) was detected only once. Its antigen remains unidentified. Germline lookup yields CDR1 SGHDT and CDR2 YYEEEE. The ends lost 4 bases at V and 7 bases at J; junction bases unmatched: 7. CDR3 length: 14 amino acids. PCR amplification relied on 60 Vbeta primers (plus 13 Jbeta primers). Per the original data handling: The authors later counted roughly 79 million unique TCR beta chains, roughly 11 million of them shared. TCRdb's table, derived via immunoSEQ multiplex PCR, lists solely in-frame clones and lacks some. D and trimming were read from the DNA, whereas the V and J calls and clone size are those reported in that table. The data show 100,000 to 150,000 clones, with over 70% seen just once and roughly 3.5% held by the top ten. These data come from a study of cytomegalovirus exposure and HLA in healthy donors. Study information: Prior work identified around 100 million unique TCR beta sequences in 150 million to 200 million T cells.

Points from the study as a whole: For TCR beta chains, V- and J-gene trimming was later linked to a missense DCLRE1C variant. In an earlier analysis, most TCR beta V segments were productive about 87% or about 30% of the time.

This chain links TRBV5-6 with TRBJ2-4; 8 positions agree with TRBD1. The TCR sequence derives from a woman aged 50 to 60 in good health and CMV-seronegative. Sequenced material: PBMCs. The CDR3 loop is CASSRQGAWNIQYF. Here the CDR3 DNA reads TGTGCCAGCAGCCGGCAGGGGGCGTGGAACATTCAGTACTTC.